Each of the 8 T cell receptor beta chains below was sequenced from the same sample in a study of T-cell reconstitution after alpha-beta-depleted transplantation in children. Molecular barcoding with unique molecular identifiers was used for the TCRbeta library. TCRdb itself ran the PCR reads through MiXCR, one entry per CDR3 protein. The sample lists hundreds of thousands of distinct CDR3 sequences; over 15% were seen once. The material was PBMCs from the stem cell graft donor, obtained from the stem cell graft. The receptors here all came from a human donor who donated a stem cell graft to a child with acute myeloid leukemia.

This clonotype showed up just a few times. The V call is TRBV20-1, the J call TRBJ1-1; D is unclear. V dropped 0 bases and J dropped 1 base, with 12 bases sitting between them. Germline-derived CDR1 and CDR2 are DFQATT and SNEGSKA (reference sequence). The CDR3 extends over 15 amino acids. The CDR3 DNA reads TGCAGTGCTAGAGATACGGGGTATGGGAACACTGAAGCTTTCTTT. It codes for CSARDTGYGNTEAFF.

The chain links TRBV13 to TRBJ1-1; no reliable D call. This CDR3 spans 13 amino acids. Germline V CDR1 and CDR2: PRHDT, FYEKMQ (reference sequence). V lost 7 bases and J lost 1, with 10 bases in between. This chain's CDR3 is CASTNGGNTEAFF. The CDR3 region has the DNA TGTGCCAGCACTAATGGAGGGAACACTGAAGCTTTCTTT. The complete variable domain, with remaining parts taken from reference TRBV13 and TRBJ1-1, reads AAGVIQSPRHLIKEKRETATLKCYPIPRHDTVYWYQQGPGQDPQFLISFYEKMQSDKGSIPDRFSAQQFSDYHSELNMSSLELGDSALYFCASTNGGNTEAFFGQGTRLTVV.

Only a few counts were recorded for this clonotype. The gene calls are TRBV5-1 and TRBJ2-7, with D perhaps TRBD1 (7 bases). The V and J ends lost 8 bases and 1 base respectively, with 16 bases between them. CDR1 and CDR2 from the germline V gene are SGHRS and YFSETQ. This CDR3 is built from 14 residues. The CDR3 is CASTAQGGSYEQYF. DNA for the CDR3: TGCGCCAGTACGGCTCAGGGGGGATCCTACGAGCAGTACTTC.

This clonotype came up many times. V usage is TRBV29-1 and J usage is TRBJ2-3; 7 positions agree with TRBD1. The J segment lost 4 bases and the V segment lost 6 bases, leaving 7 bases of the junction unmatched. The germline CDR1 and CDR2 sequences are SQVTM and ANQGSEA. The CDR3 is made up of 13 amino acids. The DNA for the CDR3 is TGCAGCGTGGCCGGGACAGTCTCAGATACGCAGTATTTT. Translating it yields CSVAGTVSDTQYF.

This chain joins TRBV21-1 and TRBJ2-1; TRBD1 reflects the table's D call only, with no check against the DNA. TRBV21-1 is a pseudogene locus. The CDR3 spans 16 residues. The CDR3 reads CASSKPRDSAYNEQFF. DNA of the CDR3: TGTGCCAGCAGCAAACCCCGGGACAGCGCCTACAATGAGCAGTTCTTC.

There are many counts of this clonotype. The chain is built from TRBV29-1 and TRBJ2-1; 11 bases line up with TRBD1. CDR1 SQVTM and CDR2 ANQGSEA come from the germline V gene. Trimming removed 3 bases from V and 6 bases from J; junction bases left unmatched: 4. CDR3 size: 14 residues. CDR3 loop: CSVDGQGAGNEQFF. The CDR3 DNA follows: TGCAGCGTTGATGGACAGGGGGCGGGCAATGAGCAGTTCTTC.

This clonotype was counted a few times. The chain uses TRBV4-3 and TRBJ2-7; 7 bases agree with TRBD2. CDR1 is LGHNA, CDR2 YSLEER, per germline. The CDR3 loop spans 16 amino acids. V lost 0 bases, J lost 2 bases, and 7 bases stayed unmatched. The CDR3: CASSQDLGGEAYEQYF. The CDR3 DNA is TGCGCCAGCAGCCAAGATCTGGGGGGGGAAGCCTACGAGCAGTACTTC.

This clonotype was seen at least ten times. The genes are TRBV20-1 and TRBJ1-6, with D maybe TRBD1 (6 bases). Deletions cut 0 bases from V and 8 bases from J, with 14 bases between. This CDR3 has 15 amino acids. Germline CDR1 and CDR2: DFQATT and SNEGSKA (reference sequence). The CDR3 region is CSARDRRDNHSPLHF. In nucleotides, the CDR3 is TGCAGTGCTAGAGATCGGCGGGACAATCATTCACCCCTCCACTTT.